The clone carrying this T cell receptor (beta chain) was picked up a small number of times. The V end was cut by 3 bases, the J end by 7 bases, with 3 bases between. This CDR3 is built from 11 residues. The entry originates in a study of quantifying T cell responses using KT2 cells. Looking at the study overall: cDNA was made from DNase-treated RNA using alpha and beta constant primers. The second PCR ran as a qPCR until a predetermined fluorescence threshold was reached.

The cDNA 3' end received a ligated oligonucleotide with a UMI. First-round PCR used about 4 cycles and beta primers RC1.1 and RC1.2 covering TRBC1 and TRBC2. MiXCR was run by TCRdb on the UMI-ligation and nested PCR reads, yielding one entry per CDR3 protein. The data hold 25,000 to 35,000 distinct CDR3 sequences, with 10% to 13% observed a single time. The TCR comes from a human donor. The chain joins TRBV12-3 or TRBV12-4 to TRBJ1-4, with D unclear. Specimen: PBMCs spiked with cells of the T cell clone KT2. In nucleotides, the CDR3 is TGTGCCAGCAGTTTCGGTGAAAAACTGTTTTTT. This sequence encodes CASSFGEKLFF.